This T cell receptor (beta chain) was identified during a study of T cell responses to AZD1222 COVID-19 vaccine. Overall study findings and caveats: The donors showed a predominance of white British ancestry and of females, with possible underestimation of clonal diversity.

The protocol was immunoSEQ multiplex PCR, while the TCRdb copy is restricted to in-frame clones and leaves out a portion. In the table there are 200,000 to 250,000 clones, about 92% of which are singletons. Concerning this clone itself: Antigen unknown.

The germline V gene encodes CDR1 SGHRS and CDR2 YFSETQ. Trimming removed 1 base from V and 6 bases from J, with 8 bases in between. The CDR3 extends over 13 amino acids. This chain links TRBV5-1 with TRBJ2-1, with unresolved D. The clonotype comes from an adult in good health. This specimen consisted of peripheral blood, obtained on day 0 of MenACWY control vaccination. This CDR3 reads CASSLIPTNEQFF. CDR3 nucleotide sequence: TGCGCCAGCAGCTTGATTCCTACCAATGAGCAGTTCTTC.